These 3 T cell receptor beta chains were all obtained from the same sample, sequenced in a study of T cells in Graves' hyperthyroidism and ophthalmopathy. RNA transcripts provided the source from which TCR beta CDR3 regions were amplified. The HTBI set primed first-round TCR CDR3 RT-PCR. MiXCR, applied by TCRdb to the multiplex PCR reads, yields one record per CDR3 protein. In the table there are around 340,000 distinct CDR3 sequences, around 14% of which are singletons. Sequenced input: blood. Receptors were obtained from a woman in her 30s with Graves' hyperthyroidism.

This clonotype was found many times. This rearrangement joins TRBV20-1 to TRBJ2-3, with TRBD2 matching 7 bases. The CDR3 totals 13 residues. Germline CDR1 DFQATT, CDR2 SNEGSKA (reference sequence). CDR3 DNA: TGCAGCGGTACTAGCGATAGCACAGATACGCAGTATTTT. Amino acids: CSGTSDSTDTQYF.

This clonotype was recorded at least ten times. The CDR3 region has the DNA TGTGCCAGCAGCTTAGTGTGGGCAGGGAGCCCCTACGAGCAGTACTTC. Amino acids: CASSLVWAGSPYEQYF. The rearrangement joins TRBV7-9 to TRBJ2-7; D possibly uses TRBD1 or TRBD2 (5 bases each). V dropped 1 base and J dropped 2 bases, with 15 bases sitting between them. The CDR3 is 16 residues long. Germline values: CDR1 SEHNR, CDR2 FQNEAQ (reference sequence).

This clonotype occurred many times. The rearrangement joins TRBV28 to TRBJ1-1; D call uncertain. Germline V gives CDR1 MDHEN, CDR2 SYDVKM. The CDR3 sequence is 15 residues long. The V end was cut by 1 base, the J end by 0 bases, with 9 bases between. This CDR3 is CASSLLRRVNTEAFF. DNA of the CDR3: TGTGCCAGCAGTTTATTACGACGGGTGAACACTGAAGCTTTCTTT.